The clone carrying this TCR beta chain has only a few counts. The immunoSEQ assay was v3.0, run at survey level. Per-sample targets for sequencing were 40,000-50,000 T-cell genomes. Clones were read by immunoSEQ multiplex PCR, and TCRdb kept only the in-frame ones, dropping some. This table has some 17,000 clones, 81% appearing once. The data were taken from a study of long-term antiretroviral therapy in people with HIV. Germline V gene sequence: CDR1 SGHDN, CDR2 FVKESK. The CDR3 is made up of 14 amino acids. With 4 bases clipped from V and 6 bases from J, the junction kept 8 bases outside the gene matches. Only United States sites treated participants with HIV.

V is TRBV14 and J is TRBJ1-2, with 7 nucleotides matching TRBD1. This sequence originates from a man aged 30 to 39 with HIV. Sample: unsorted PBMCs, taken 1.2 to 1.3 years before starting antiretroviral therapy. The CDR3 region has the DNA TGTGCCAGCAGCCCTACCACAGGGGTTCATGGCTACACCTTC. This sequence encodes CASSPTTGVHGYTF. The full variable domain, completed using reference TRBV14 and TRBJ1-2, is EAGVTQFPSHSVIEKGQTVTLRCDPISGHDNLYWYRRVMGKEIKFLLHFVKESKQDESGMPNNRFLAERTGGTYSTLKVQPAELEDSGVYFCASSPTTGVHGYTFGSGTRLTVV.